Here is one T cell receptor (beta chain) with its context. A junction boundary mismatches the germline segment, possibly from a read error. This sample is drawn from a study of blood T cells in healthy people across ages. Together with a sample-barcoded 5' primer, a J-beta primer mix was included in a second PCR lasting roughly 6 to 12 cycles. TCRdb used MiXCR to reprocess the 5' RACE reads, holding one entry per CDR3 protein. The sample yields about 1.5 million distinct CDR3 sequences, about 42% seen once. Each sample had at least 6.5 million PBMCs isolated. The germline CDR1 and CDR2 sequences are MGHDK and SYGVNS. This CDR3 contains 13 residues.

This receptor was identified in a woman aged 18-35 years in good health. Sample: blood. The genes are TRBV25-1 and TRBJ2-5; 7 bases map to TRBD1. With the DNA end fitting TRBJ2-7 better, the J assignment may be wrong. This chain's CDR3 is CACSDRDPHEQYF. CDR3 nucleotide sequence: TGTGCCTGCAGTGACAGGGATCCCCACGAGCAGTACTTC.